This entry lists 24 T cell receptor beta chains sequenced from one sample in a study of response to subunit inactivated influenza vaccine. TCRdb processed the RT-PCR reads anew with MiXCR; each CDR3 protein has one entry. This sample has 290,000 or so distinct CDR3 sequences, with approximately 23% found just once. The starting material was PBMCs from blood, obtained approximately 22 months after vaccination. The receptors originated from a man aged 50 to 69 who received an inactivated influenza vaccine.

The chain joins TRBV20-1 to TRBJ2-1, with 8 bases that match TRBD2. CDR1 DFQATT and CDR2 SNEGSKA come from the germline V gene (reference sequence). J gave up 3 bases and V 6 bases, and 10 bases lay outside the gene matches. The CDR3 runs to 15 residues. In nucleotides, the CDR3 is TGCAGTGCCCCCCAGGCGCGGGAGGACTACAATGAGCAGTTCTTC. It translates to CSAPQAREDYNEQFF.

The chain recombines TRBV28 with TRBJ1-2; D not certain. The CDR3 runs 13 residues. Germline-derived CDR1 and CDR2 are MDHEN and SYDVKM. The V end was cut by 3 bases, the J end by 1 base, with 6 bases between. The CDR3 spells CASSFSFNYGYTF. CDR3 DNA: TGTGCCAGCAGTTTTAGTTTTAACTATGGCTACACCTTC.

This clonotype was seen more than once but under ten times. The chain employs TRBV7-9 and TRBJ2-4, with a tentative D call TRBD2 (7 bases). The CDR3 has 16 amino acids. CDR1 SEHNR and CDR2 FQNEAQ come from the germline V gene (reference sequence). V lost 2 bases and J 4 bases, leaving 15 bases between the germline ends. The CDR3 is CASSLTGRVEKNIQYF. In nucleotides, the CDR3 is TGTGCCAGCAGCTTAACAGGGAGGGTTGAGAAAAACATTCAGTACTTC.

V usage is TRBV12-3 or TRBV12-4 and J usage is TRBJ2-1, with 12 bases lining up with TRBD1. Unmatched junction bases numbered 5, after V lost 7 bases and J lost 7 bases. CDR3 length equals 14 residues. In DNA, the CDR3 is TGTGCCAGCACCTGGGACAGGGGGCGGAATGAGCAGTTCTTC. Protein product: CASTWDRGRNEQFF.

This rearrangement joins TRBV11-3 to TRBJ2-3, with D tentatively TRBD2 (6 bases). Germline CDR1 and CDR2: SGHNT and YENEEA. Trimming took 4 bases from V and 2 from J, leaving 13 bases between them. This CDR3 has 15 amino acids. For the CDR3, the DNA is TGTGCCAGCAGCTCTCATGGGGGGTTCACAGATACGCAGTATTTT. Protein product: CASSSHGGFTDTQYF.

The gene calls are TRBV5-1 and TRBJ1-1, with 8 nucleotides matching TRBD1. The CDR3 is made up of 13 amino acids. V was clipped by 4 bases and J by 4 bases; unmatched bases: 3. Germline loops: CDR1 SGHRS, CDR2 YFSETQ. CDR3 loop: CASSHGQGTEAFF. CDR3 in DNA: TGCGCCAGCAGCCATGGACAGGGCACTGAAGCTTTCTTT.

The V gene is TRBV7-2, the J gene TRBJ2-7; D is undetermined. This CDR3 comprises 13 residues. CDR1 SGHTA and CDR2 FQGNSA come from the germline V gene. V lost 7 bases, J lost 7 bases, and 17 bases lay in between. CDR3: CASKKQTGLEQYF. The CDR3 nucleotides read TGTGCCAGCAAAAAACAGACTGGCTTGGAGCAGTACTTC.

This chain uses TRBV4-1 with TRBJ2-3; tentatively, D is TRBD2 (5 bases). Germline V lookup: CDR1 MGHRA, CDR2 YSYEKL. Trimming took 2 bases from V and 3 from J, leaving 6 bases between them. This CDR3 has 13 residues. CDR3 nucleotide sequence: TGCGCCAGCAGCCAATGGGAGACAGATACGCAGTATTTT. Residues: CASSQWETDTQYF.

Only a few counts were recorded for this clonotype. The genes are TRBV27 and TRBJ1-5; 7 bases agree with TRBD1. Trimming at V came to 5 bases and at J to 5 bases, leaving 6 bases not matched to a gene. The length of the CDR3 is 14 residues. From germline, CDR1 is MNHEY and CDR2 SMNVEV (reference sequence). DNA for the CDR3: TGTGCCAGCAGTACACAGGGGTCGGATCAGCCCCAGCATTTT. Its translation: CASSTQGSDQPQHF.

The sample holds many counts of this clonotype. This chain connects TRBV2 to TRBJ1-1, with D tentatively TRBD1 (5 bases). The V gene lost 9 bases and the J gene lost 0 bases, with 14 bases spanning the gap. Germline V gene sequence: CDR1 SNHLY, CDR2 FYNNEI. The CDR3 has 14 residues. The CDR3 loop is CASQPDSLNTEAFF. The CDR3 coding sequence is TGTGCCAGTCAACCTGACAGCCTGAACACTGAAGCTTTCTTT.

J is TRBJ1-2 and V is TRBV5-6; D may be TRBD1 (6 bases). The length of the CDR3 is 14 residues. Per germline, CDR1 SGHDT and CDR2 YYEEEE. Trimming left V 7 bases short and J 5 bases short, with 18 bases between. The CDR3 sequence: CASGQQGFGYGYTF. DNA of the CDR3: TGTGCCAGCGGTCAACAGGGTTTTGGATATGGCTACACCTTC.

The V call is TRBV6-1, the J call TRBJ1-2; maybe TRBD1 (6 bases). Looked up from germline, CDR1 is MNHNS and CDR2 is SASEGT. V lost 2 bases, J lost 2 bases, and 9 bases lay in between. The CDR3 has 14 residues. The CDR3 DNA sequence: TGTGCCAGCAGTGAATGGCAGGGGAACTATGGCTACACCTTC. Translation gives CASSEWQGNYGYTF.

A few counts support this clonotype. This rearrangement joins TRBV5-1 to TRBJ2-1; tentatively, D is TRBD2 (5 bases). The CDR3 consists of 14 residues. The ends were cut back, 2 bases at V and 8 bases at J, with 14 bases in the middle. The germline gives CDR1 SGHRS, CDR2 YFSETQ. CDR3 DNA sequence: TGCGCCAGCAGCTTAAACGGGATGTGGGATGAGCAGTTCTTC. Translated: CASSLNGMWDEQFF.

J is TRBJ2-7 and V is TRBV12-3 or TRBV12-4; 10 nucleotides line up with TRBD2. The CDR3 covers 13 residues. Losses at the gene ends were 6 bases for V and 3 bases for J; bases not matched to a gene: 2. In DNA form, the CDR3 reads TGTGCCAGCAGATCTAGCGGGGGCTACGAGCAGTACTTC. It specifies CASRSSGGYEQYF.

The rearrangement uses TRBV12-3 or TRBV12-4 and TRBJ2-7; D is possibly TRBD2 (5 bases). Trimming took off 3 bases at V and 4 bases at J, with 13 bases between the two ends. CDR3 size: 14 residues. Here the CDR3 DNA reads TGTGCCAGCAGTTTCAATTTAGGGAGTTACGAGCAGTACTTC. It specifies CASSFNLGSYEQYF.

This clonotype turned up a few times. The V call is TRBV20-1, the J call TRBJ2-4; 9 bases agree with TRBD1. From germline, CDR1 is DFQATT and CDR2 SNEGSKA (reference sequence). The V and J ends lost 6 bases and 6 bases, in that order; junction bases with no gene match: 6. The CDR3 spans 13 residues. CDR3 in DNA: TGCAGTGCGCTGGACAGGGGAGGAAACATTCAGTACTTC. Protein: CSALDRGGNIQYF.

The chain employs TRBV20-1 and TRBJ1-1; possibly TRBD1 for D (6 bases). CDR1 is DFQATT and CDR2 is SNEGSKA in the germline V gene (reference sequence). This CDR3 is built from 11 residues. V lost 5 bases and J 7 bases, leaving 11 bases between the germline ends. The CDR3: CSAPDRYEAFF. CDR3 nucleotides: TGCAGTGCTCCGGACAGATATGAAGCTTTCTTT.

The chain couples TRBV3-1 to TRBJ2-3; 13 nucleotides align to TRBD2. Germline CDR1 is LGHDT and CDR2 is YNNKEL (reference sequence). The CDR3 sequence is 18 residues long. V lost 0 bases and J lost 5; bases outside the gene matches: 8. The DNA of the CDR3 is TGTGCCAGCAGCCAAGATCGGGGGACTAGCGGGGCGATAGATACGCAGTATTTT. Translated: CASSQDRGTSGAIDTQYF.

The rearrangement uses TRBV29-1 and TRBJ2-5, with D unclear. The CDR3 loop spans 12 amino acids. The V end lost 4 bases, the J end lost 5 bases, and 11 bases lay between the germline ends. Germline assignment: CDR1 SQVTM and CDR2 ANQGSEA. In DNA form, the CDR3 reads TGCAGCGTTGCCGTGGCTGGGGAGACCCAGTACTTC. This encodes CSVAVAGETQYF.

This clonotype has a handful of counts. The CDR3 spells CASSPPYGTYEQYF. CDR3 coding DNA: TGTGCCAGCTCACCACCGTACGGTACCTACGAGCAGTACTTC. The V gene is TRBV18, the J gene TRBJ2-7; no clear D gene. The V gene's germline CDR1 is KGHSH and CDR2 LQKENI. Trimming removed 0 bases at V and 2 bases at J, with 8 bases between. The CDR3 loop spans 14 amino acids.

This clonotype was observed a handful of times. V and J are TRBV4-2 and TRBJ2-2; D not resolved. With 0 bases removed from V and 3 bases from J, the gap between germline ends came to 8 bases. From germline, CDR1 is LGHNA and CDR2 YNFKEQ. The CDR3 covers 15 residues. The CDR3 region is CASSQDRSYTGELFF. CDR3 in DNA: TGTGCCAGCAGCCAAGACAGGTCATACACCGGGGAGCTGTTTTTT.

This clonotype was recorded at least ten times. The rearrangement joins TRBV4-2 to TRBJ2-7; D is uncertain. The germline CDR1 and CDR2 sequences are LGHNA and YNFKEQ. Trimming stripped 2 bases from V and 3 bases from J, with 14 bases between. The CDR3 consists of 15 residues. CDR3 sequence: CASSQSQGQNYEQYF. In DNA form, the CDR3 reads TGTGCCAGCAGCCAAAGCCAAGGTCAGAACTACGAGCAGTACTTC.

This clonotype was found a few times. The junction departs from germline at one end; a sequencing error may be responsible. The gene calls are TRBV7-2 and TRBJ1-5; a possible D gene is TRBD1 (6 bases). The CDR3 sequence is 13 residues long. Germline loops: CDR1 SGHTA, CDR2 FQGNSA. In DNA, the CDR3 is TGTGCCAGCAGCTTGGGGGGCAATCAGGCCCAGCATTTT. This sequence encodes CASSLGGNQAQHF.

This clonotype was picked up a small number of times. The CDR3 sequence: CASSIKGDSSEYF. In DNA form, the CDR3 reads TGTGCCAGTAGTATAAAAGGGGACAGTTCGGAATATTTT. This chain connects TRBV19 to TRBJ1-3; TRBD1 matches at 7 bases. The V and J ends lost 2 bases and 15 bases, in that order; junction bases with no gene match: 10. Germline V lookup: CDR1 LNHDA, CDR2 SQIVND (reference sequence). This CDR3 has 13 residues.